This T cell receptor (beta chain) was recovered during a study of T cells in Graves' hyperthyroidism and ophthalmopathy. Overall study context: Before any treatment, at initial diagnosis, peripheral blood was collected.

This clonotype has just a few counts. Those with hyperthyroidism were 18 to 65 years old, newly diagnosed, and ill for under 2 months. In making diagnoses, clinical symptoms, serum thyroxine and TRAb, thyroid ultrasound and orbital computed tomography were all used. Amplification of TCR beta CDR3 regions used RNA as the template. Primed by the HTBI set, a first-round RT-PCR was run on the TCR CDR3. Each CDR3 protein is one row after TCRdb ran MiXCR on the multiplex PCR reads. The profile shows over 550,000 distinct CDR3 sequences, approximately 16% of them singletons. V was clipped by 1 base and J by 2 bases, with 12 bases between them. The CDR3 loop spans 15 amino acids.

The sequencing input was blood. The sequence came from a woman younger than 30 with Graves' hyperthyroidism. This chain joins TRBV12-3 or TRBV12-4 and TRBJ2-7; D remains unclear. CDR3 nucleotide sequence: TGTGCCAGCAGTTTAGGTTCTCCGGTCCCCTACGAGCAGTACTTC. It codes for CASSLGSPVPYEQYF.